This entry lists 22 T cell receptor beta chains sequenced from one sample in a study of cytomegalovirus exposure and HLA in healthy donors. The PCR had 60 Vbeta and 13 Jbeta primers. TCRdb keeps only in-frame clones here, not all; method: immunoSEQ multiplex PCR. The sample includes over 100,000 clones. The sequenced sample was PBMCs. Source of these receptors: a man in his thirties or forties in good health and CMV-seronegative.

This chain links TRBV7-2 with TRBJ1-1; D not certain. Trimming took off 5 bases at V and 1 base at J, with 11 bases between the two ends. CDR1 and CDR2 from the germline V gene are SGHTA and FQGNSA. The CDR3 is 14 residues long. This CDR3 reads CASSEFRSNTEAFF. DNA for the CDR3: TGTGCCAGCAGCGAATTCAGGTCGAACACTGAAGCTTTCTTT. Together with reference TRBV7-2 and TRBJ1-1, the CDR3 gives the full variable domain: GAGVSQSPSNKVTEKGKDVELRCDPISGHTALYWYRQSLGQGLEFLIYFQGNSAPDKSGLPSDRFSAERTGGSVSTLTIQRTQQEDSAVYLCASSEFRSNTEAFFGQGTRLTVV.

The rearrangement uses TRBV6-1 and TRBJ2-1; D is unresolved. Trimming took 1 base from V and 0 from J, leaving 7 bases between them. The germline V gene has CDR1 MNHNS and CDR2 SASEGT. The CDR3 extends over 15 amino acids. The CDR3 region is CASSEGSSSYNEQFF. CDR3 DNA sequence: TGTGCCAGCAGTGAAGGGTCGAGCTCCTACAATGAGCAGTTCTTC.

The rearrangement uses TRBV5-6 and TRBJ2-7; 12 bases map to TRBD1. Germline-derived CDR1 and CDR2 are SGHDT and YYEEEE. The ends lost 3 bases at V and 6 bases at J; junction bases unmatched: 7. CDR3 length: 15 residues. CDR3 DNA: TGTGCCAGCAGCTCTAGGGGACAGGGGGCCGTCGAGCAGTACTTC. Its translation: CASSSRGQGAVEQYF.

CDR3 loop: CASSLVRGEAFF. The CDR3 nucleotides read TGTGCCAGCAGCTTAGTGCGGGGTGAAGCTTTCTTT. The rearrangement joins TRBV7-9 to TRBJ1-1; D is undetermined. V was shortened by 1 base and J by 7 bases, with 7 bases between the two germline ends. CDR3 length equals 12 residues. Germline V gene sequence: CDR1 SEHNR, CDR2 FQNEAQ (reference sequence).

This rearrangement joins TRBV6-5 to TRBJ1-5, with 7 bases matching TRBD1. J lost 2 bases, V lost 5 bases, and 3 bases had no gene match. CDR1 MNHEY and CDR2 SVGAGI come from the germline V gene. This CDR3 is 14 amino acids long. As DNA, the CDR3 is TGTGCCAGCAGTCAAACAGGGGGCAATCAGCCCCAGCATTTT. Translating gives CASSQTGGNQPQHF.

The rearrangement links TRBV2 to TRBJ1-1, with D uncertain. With 8 bases removed from V and 2 bases from J, the gap between germline ends came to 12 bases. Germline V gives CDR1 SNHLY, CDR2 FYNNEI. CDR3 length: 13 amino acids. The CDR3 is CASVTDSNTEAFF. The DNA of the CDR3 is TGTGCCAGCGTTACGGACTCTAACACTGAAGCTTTCTTT.

This chain links TRBV7-9 with TRBJ1-1; no firm D call. CDR1 and CDR2 from the germline V gene are SEHNR and FQNEAQ (reference sequence). Trimming shortened V by 3 bases and J by 5 bases, and 16 bases separated the two germline ends. The CDR3 spans 15 residues. The CDR3 DNA follows: TGTGCCAGCAGCTTGGGCGTGGCGGGATGGACTGAAGCTTTCTTT. This codes for CASSLGVAGWTEAFF. The full variable domain, with the rest looked up from reference TRBV7-9 and TRBJ1-1, is DTGVSQNPRHKITKRGQNVTFRCDPISEHNRLYWYRQTLGQGPEFLTYFQNEAQLEKSRLLSDRFSAERPKGSFSTLEIQRTEQGDSAMYLCASSLGVAGWTEAFFGQGTRLTVV.

The J gene is TRBJ1-5, the V gene TRBV6-5, with no clear D. Germline CDR1 reads MNHEY; CDR2 reads SVGAGI. Trimming left V 4 bases short and J 2 bases short, with 6 bases between. There are 13 residues in the CDR3. CDR3 nucleotide sequence: TGTGCCAGCAGTTGGAGTGGCAATCAGCCCCAGCATTTT. It encodes CASSWSGNQPQHF.

This chain joins TRBV4-1 and TRBJ1-2; D gene unclear. The CDR3 is made up of 16 amino acids. V lost 0 bases and J 4 bases, leaving 15 bases between the germline ends. Germline V gene data show CDR1 as MGHRA and CDR2 as YSYEKL. The CDR3 bases are TGCGCCAGCAGCCAAGACGGAGACCCAATCCCCTATGGCTACACCTTC. This codes for CASSQDGDPIPYGYTF.

On this clone: The same CDR3 arises from other DNA sequences in this sample as well. This chain connects TRBV5-1 to TRBJ2-2; 10 bases are a match to TRBD2. V shed 4 bases, J shed 2 bases, and the junction held 5 bases outside the gene matches. This CDR3 has 16 amino acids. Germline CDR1 reads SGHRS; CDR2 reads YFSETQ. CDR3 protein: CASSPLAGGNTGELFF. The CDR3 bases are TGCGCCAGCAGCCCCTTAGCGGGGGGCAACACCGGGGAGCTGTTTTTT.

The rearrangement joins TRBV4-1 to TRBJ1-1; 8 bases map to TRBD1. Germline V CDR1 and CDR2: MGHRA, YSYEKL. This CDR3 has 17 amino acids. V lost 0 bases to trimming and J lost 4 bases; unmatched junction nucleotides: 10. CDR3 in amino acids: CASSQDLFGQGRTEAFF. The CDR3 DNA reads as TGCGCCAGCAGCCAAGATCTGTTTGGACAGGGCCGCACTGAAGCTTTCTTT.

The chain joins TRBV30 to TRBJ1-6; perhaps TRBD1 as D (6 bases). The CDR3 runs 16 residues. Trimming stripped 3 bases from V and 7 bases from J, with 19 bases between. Per germline, CDR1 GTSNPN and CDR2 SVGIG (reference sequence). The CDR3 nucleotides read TGTGCCTGGAGCACACAGGGAGGGGTAAAGAATTCACCCCTCCACTTT. This sequence encodes CAWSTQGGVKNSPLHF. Filled out from reference TRBV30 and TRBJ1-6, the complete variable domain reads SQTIHQWPATLVQPVGSPLSLECTVEGTSNPNLYWYRQAAGRGLQLLFYSVGIGQISSEVPQNLSASRPQDRQFILSSKKLLLSDSGFYLCAWSTQGGVKNSPLHFGNGTRLTVT.

The chain combines TRBV7-3 with TRBJ1-1, with TRBD1 identical over 7 bases. CDR3 size: 14 residues. Germline V gives CDR1 SGHTA, CDR2 FQGTGA. V was clipped by 4 bases and J by 5 bases; unmatched bases: 7. The CDR3 DNA follows: TGTGCCAGCAGCTATTCCCCAGGGGGGACTGAAGCTTTCTTT. This gives the protein CASSYSPGGTEAFF.

The rearrangement links TRBV15 to TRBJ1-1; TRBD1 is a possible D gene (5 bases). Trimming pared 3 bases from V and 5 bases from J, leaving 19 bases between. CDR3 length equals 16 residues. Germline CDR1 is LNHNV and CDR2 is YYDKDF (reference sequence). The CDR3 is CATSSAPAGVGTEAFF. CDR3 DNA sequence: TGTGCCACCAGCAGTGCACCCGCGGGGGTCGGGACTGAAGCTTTCTTT. Full variable domain (remainder filled in from reference TRBV15 and TRBJ1-1): DAMVIQNPRYQVTQFGKPVTLSCSQTLNHNVMYWYQQKSSQAPKLLFHYYDKDFNNEADTPDNFQSRRPNTSFCFLDIRSPGLGDTAMYLCATSSAPAGVGTEAFFGQGTRLTVV.

The chain combines TRBV14 with TRBJ2-2; 11 bases fit TRBD1. V lost 3 bases, J lost 0 bases, and 9 bases stayed unmatched. The CDR3 is 19 residues long. Germline CDR1 reads SGHDN; CDR2 reads FVKESK. The CDR3 DNA follows: TGTGCCAGCAGCCAGGGCGGACAGGGGGCAATCGCGAACACCGGGGAGCTGTTTTTT. Translating it yields CASSQGGQGAIANTGELFF.

This sequence joins TRBV14 and TRBJ1-1, with D tentatively TRBD1 (5 bases). The V end was cut by 5 bases, the J end by 7 bases, with 14 bases between. The CDR3 has 13 residues. Germline V lookup: CDR1 SGHDN, CDR2 FVKESK. CDR3 coding DNA: TGTGCCAGCAGCGTGCAGGGTAGGGATGAAGCTTTCTTT. Translating gives CASSVQGRDEAFF. Full variable domain (missing parts from reference TRBV14 and TRBJ1-1): EAGVTQFPSHSVIEKGQTVTLRCDPISGHDNLYWYRRVMGKEIKFLLHFVKESKQDESGMPNNRFLAERTGGTYSTLKVQPAELEDSGVYFCASSVQGRDEAFFGQGTRLTVV.

The chain employs TRBV7-2 and TRBJ1-5; D is undetermined. The CDR3 has 14 amino acids. V gave up 3 bases and J gave up 3 bases, with 9 bases separating them. The germline V gene encodes CDR1 SGHTA and CDR2 FQGNSA. The CDR3 bases are TGTGCCAGCAGCTTCTTCAGGAACAATCAGCCCCAGCATTTT. This gives the protein CASSFFRNNQPQHF. The whole variable domain, filled in from reference TRBV7-2 and TRBJ1-5, reads GAGVSQSPSNKVTEKGKDVELRCDPISGHTALYWYRQSLGQGLEFLIYFQGNSAPDKSGLPSDRFSAERTGGSVSTLTIQRTQQEDSAVYLCASSFFRNNQPQHFGDGTRLSIL.

The CDR3 spells CASSQDTALQETQYF. The DNA for the CDR3 is TGTGCCAGCAGCCAAGACACAGCATTACAAGAGACCCAGTACTTC. This chain uses TRBV4-2 with TRBJ2-5; D is unclear. The V gene lost 0 bases and the J gene lost 2 bases, with 10 bases spanning the gap. Per germline, CDR1 LGHNA and CDR2 YNFKEQ. The CDR3 contains 15 residues.

The genes are TRBV18 and TRBJ2-7; TRBD1 agrees at 9 bases. V shed 7 bases, J shed 6 bases, and the junction held 7 bases outside the gene matches. The CDR3 runs to 13 residues. CDR1 is KGHSH, CDR2 LQKENI, per germline. CDR3 loop: CASFQDRGGEQYF. DNA of the CDR3: TGTGCCAGCTTCCAGGACAGGGGAGGCGAGCAGTACTTC.

The chain links TRBV5-1 to TRBJ1-1; possible D gene TRBD1, 6 bases. V lost 0 bases, J lost 4 bases, and 13 bases lay in between. The germline V gene encodes CDR1 SGHRS and CDR2 YFSETQ. This CDR3 has 15 residues. CDR3 coding DNA: TGCGCCAGCAGCTTGGAGACAGGCGGACCCACTGAAGCTTTCTTT. Protein: CASSLETGGPTEAFF.

This chain links TRBV4-1 with TRBJ2-7; a possible D gene is TRBD2 (5 bases). This CDR3 is 14 amino acids long. Germline loops: CDR1 MGHRA, CDR2 YSYEKL. Between the trimmed V and J ends, which lost 3 bases and 2 bases, there was a span of 11 bases. The chain's CDR3 is CASSHQDSPYEQYF. The CDR3 DNA sequence: TGCGCCAGCAGCCACCAGGACTCGCCCTACGAGCAGTACTTC.

The chain joins TRBV5-4 to TRBJ2-1; tentative D call: TRBD2 (5 bases). CDR3 size: 16 residues. CDR1 SGHNT and CDR2 YYREEE come from the germline V gene (reference sequence). V lost 3 bases and J lost 1, with 14 bases in between. The CDR3 DNA is TGTGCCAGCAGCTCACCGAGCGGACTGTCCTACAATGAGCAGTTCTTC. Its translation: CASSSPSGLSYNEQFF.